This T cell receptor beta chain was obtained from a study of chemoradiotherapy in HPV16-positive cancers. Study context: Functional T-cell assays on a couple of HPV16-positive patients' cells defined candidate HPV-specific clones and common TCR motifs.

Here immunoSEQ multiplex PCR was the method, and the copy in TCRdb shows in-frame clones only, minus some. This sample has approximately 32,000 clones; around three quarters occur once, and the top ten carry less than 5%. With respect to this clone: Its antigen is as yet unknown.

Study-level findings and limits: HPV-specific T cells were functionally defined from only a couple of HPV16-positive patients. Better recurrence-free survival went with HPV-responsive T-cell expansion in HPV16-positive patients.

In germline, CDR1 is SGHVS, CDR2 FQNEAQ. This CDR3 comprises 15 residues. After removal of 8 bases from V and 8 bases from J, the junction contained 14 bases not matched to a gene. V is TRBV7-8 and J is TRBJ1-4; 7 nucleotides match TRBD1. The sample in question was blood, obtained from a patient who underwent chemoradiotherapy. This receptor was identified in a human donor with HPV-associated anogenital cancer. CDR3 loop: CASGLWAGGEEKLFF. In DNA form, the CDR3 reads TGTGCCAGCGGGCTATGGGCAGGGGGTGAAGAAAAACTGTTTTTT.